The clone carrying this T cell receptor beta chain was observed a single time. Its antigen is currently unknown. This sample is part of a study of T cell responses to AZD1222 COVID-19 vaccine. Study observations and caveats: Two AZD1222 administrations were followed by greater Spike-specific TCR breadth and depth.

Libraries were prepared by immunoSEQ multiplex PCR; TCRdb keeps only in-frame clonotypes and omits some of them. This sample has 120,000 to 150,000 clones, with roughly 87% found just once. This specimen was peripheral blood, taken 28 days after the second AZD1222 dose. This clonotype originated in an adult who received the AZD1222 COVID-19 vaccine.

This CDR3 is CASSPTGDGWAFF. The CDR3 DNA is TGTGCCAGCTCACCGACAGGGGACGGGTGGGCTTTCTTT. This chain connects TRBV18 to TRBJ1-1; TRBD1 matches 8 bases. This CDR3 has 13 amino acids. CDR1 is KGHSH and CDR2 is LQKENI in the germline V gene. Unmatched junction bases numbered 8, after V lost 3 bases and J lost 11 bases. The full variable domain, rest sourced from reference TRBV18 and TRBJ1-1, is NAGVMQNPRHLVRRRGQEARLRCSPMKGHSHVYWYRQLPEEGLKFMVYLQKENIIDESGMPKERFSAEFPKEGPSILRIQQVVRGDSAAYFCASSPTGDGWAFFGQGTRLTVV.